The TCR beta chain under discussion was sequenced for a study of OX40 agonist ivuxolimab in advanced cancers. This clone was detected once. The CDR3 is 15 amino acids. Trimming took 1 base from V and 7 from J, leaving 14 bases between them. The germline V gene has CDR1 MNHNS and CDR2 SASEGT. Systemic immunosuppression or autoimmune disease history was grounds to exclude patients. Profiled with immunoSEQ multiplex PCR; TCRdb holds only in-frame clones, not every one. The top ten hold roughly 19% of the sample, which has about 37,000 clones, around 83% seen once. This clonotype originated in an adult with an advanced solid tumor such as melanoma, head and neck, liver or kidney cancer. The V gene is TRBV6-1, the J gene TRBJ1-5; D gene uncertain. The sample consisted of CD4+ or CD8+ T cells sorted from blood, taken in a trial of the OX40 agonist ivuxolimab. The CDR3 DNA follows: TGTGCCAGCAGTGAAGAAGCCAGGCTGGCCCAGCCCCAGCATTTT. Translation: CASSEEARLAQPQHF.